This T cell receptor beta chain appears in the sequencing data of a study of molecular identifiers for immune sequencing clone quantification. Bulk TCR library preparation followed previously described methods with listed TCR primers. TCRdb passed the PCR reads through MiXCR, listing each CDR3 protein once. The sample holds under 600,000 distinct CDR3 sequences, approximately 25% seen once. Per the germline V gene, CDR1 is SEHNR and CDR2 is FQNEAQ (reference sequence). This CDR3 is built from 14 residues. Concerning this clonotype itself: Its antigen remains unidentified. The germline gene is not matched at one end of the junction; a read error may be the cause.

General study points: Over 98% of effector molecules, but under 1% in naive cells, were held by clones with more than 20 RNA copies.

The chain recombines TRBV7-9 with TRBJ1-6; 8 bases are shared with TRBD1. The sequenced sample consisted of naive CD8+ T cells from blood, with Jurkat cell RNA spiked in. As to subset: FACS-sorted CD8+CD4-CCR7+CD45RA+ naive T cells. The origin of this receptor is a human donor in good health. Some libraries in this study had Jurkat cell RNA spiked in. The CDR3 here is CASSKRTGHSPPHF. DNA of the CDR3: TGTGCCAGCAGCAAACGGACAGGGCACTCACCCCCCCACTTT.